The clone carrying this T cell receptor (beta chain) was seen many times. Its matching antigen is unknown. The sample is drawn from a study of regulatory T cells in long-lasting Graves disease. Time point defined: newly diagnosed GD, antithyroid drugs for less than 3 months. RNA from PBMCs was the source of the TCR library. Germline CDR1 ENHRY, CDR2 SYGVKD. The CDR3 is 15 amino acids. V was pared by 3 bases and J by 0 bases, with 9 bases between. Arm-PCR with iRepertoire HTBI primers amplified the CDR3 regions for these TCR beta libraries. In the original processing: About 60 TRBV and some 14 TRBJ segments were identified across samples. TCRdb recomputed calls from the multiplex PCR reads with MiXCR, one row per CDR3 protein. TCRdb, rather than the study authors, made the V and J calls. This table has about 370,000 distinct CDR3 sequences, roughly 16% appearing once. General study results and limits: Persistent cases favored TRBV28, TRBJ1-2 and TRBJ2-5. Persistent patients had a count of shared public clonotypes (around 2,700) that exceeded that of new patients (966).

This material consisted of peripheral blood mononuclear cells (PBMCs), taken at new diagnosis, from a patient treated with antithyroid drugs. The TCR sequence derives from a female donor with Graves disease. The V call is TRBV10-3, the J call TRBJ1-3, with D possibly matching TRBD1 (5 bases). The CDR3 nucleotides read TGTGCCATCAGTGATCCGCAGGGCTCTGGAAACACCATATATTTT. It codes for CAISDPQGSGNTIYF.